This T cell receptor beta chain was sequenced during a study of blood T cell repertoires in COVID-19 (TCRdb year 2020). At the level of the whole study: Samples covering the acute and convalescent phases of COVID-19 were provided by collaborators in the United States, Italy and Spain. The material from the prospective study consisted of cDNA or gDNA derived from T cells, B-cell-depleted T cells, or PBMCs. Deeply sampled blood TCRbeta repertoires from subjects exposed to, actively infected with, or recovered from COVID-19 were included in the dataset. The repertoires were made available in a free public database intended to serve as a resource for research on the immune response to SARS-CoV-2. Samples were obtained from the ongoing ImmuneRACE study (first 160 participants) and from approximately 1,200 subjects provided by 6 global collaborators. The sample metadata nearly always contained a de-identified subject ID, COVID-19 status, age in years and sex. Where HLA class I and class II types were available, the types were taken from metadata supplied by the sample provider, not from assay-based typing. Summary of the overall study and its limitations: The amount of clinical and demographic metadata varied by source and participant and was provided uncurated.

Regarding this clone: Its specific antigen is unknown. Base qualities were left out, and no much larger clone turns up one base away.

The germline V gene encodes CDR1 SGDLS and CDR2 YYNGEE. V is clipped by 4 bases and J by 0 bases, and the sequence between their germline boundaries is 16 bases long. The cysteine opens and the phenylalanine closes a CDR3 of 16 amino acids. Just the 48-base CDR3 DNA is kept, in frame starting at base 1. TCRbeta CDR3 regions were amplified from genomic DNA using the immunoSEQ Assay, a bias-controlled multiplex PCR. The paper's data handling went like this. The number of nucleated cells in each sample was estimated by amplification of reference gene primers within the assay. To quantify the absolute abundance of each unique TCRbeta CDR3 rearrangement, sequence reads were collapsed and filtered. For each sample, productive Simpson clonality was calculated as the square root of Simpson's diversity index across productive rearrangements. TCRdb provides this immuneACCESS table in a form limited to in-frame rearrangements. Some clones are lacking; in checked studies, under half of them reflect an unresolved V gene, and why the rest are absent is not known. The V and J calls and clone size were taken over from that table, and D and trimming were inferred from the DNA. The sample profile shows about 68,000 clones; approximately 75% of them were found once. The top ten constitute about 6% of the sample.

Whole blood was collected in K2EDTA tubes by collaborating institutions according to the institutions' own protocols. For TCRbeta analysis, collaborator samples were shipped as frozen whole blood, as isolated PBMCs, or as DNA extracted from either sample type. The sequenced sample was peripheral blood. The TCR was taken from an older woman with acute or convalescent COVID-19. The V and J segments used are TRBV9 and TRBJ1-2, and perhaps TRBD1 as D gene, on 6 matching bases. The DNA reads TGTGCCAGCAGCCATGGCGTACAGGGTGCTAACTATGGCTACACCTTC. Its translation reads: CASSHGVQGANYGYTF.